The present T cell receptor beta chain was sequenced within a study of CXCR3-negative and CXCR3-positive naive CD8 T cells. UMI-tagged TRB cDNA libraries were built via 5' RACE. Following a re-call of the 5' RACE reads, TCRdb has one entry per CDR3 protein and lacks DNA. The table for this sample gives about 120,000 distinct CDR3 sequences. The receptor was derived from a human donor in good health. Some clones in this sample may be carry-over from other donors' samples. The sample was naive CXCR3- CD8+ T cells from blood. Subset reported: CD45RO-CCR7+CD27+CD95- naive CD8+ T cells lacking CXCR3 (TNR3-).

The CDR3 is CASSPVSTSGSYGYTF. V gene TRBV18 combines with J gene TRBJ1-2. The CDR3 runs to 16 residues. CDR1 is KGHSH, CDR2 LQKENI, per germline.